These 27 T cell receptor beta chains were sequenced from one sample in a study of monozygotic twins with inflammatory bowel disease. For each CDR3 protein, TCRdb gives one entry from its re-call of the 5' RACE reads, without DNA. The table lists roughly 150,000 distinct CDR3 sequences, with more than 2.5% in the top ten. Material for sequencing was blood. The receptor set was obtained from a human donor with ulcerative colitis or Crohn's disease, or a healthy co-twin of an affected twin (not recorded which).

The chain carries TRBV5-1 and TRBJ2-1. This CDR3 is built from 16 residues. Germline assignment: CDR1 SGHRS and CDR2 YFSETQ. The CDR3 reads CASSLGMQGSYNEQFF. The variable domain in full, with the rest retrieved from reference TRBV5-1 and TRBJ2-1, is KAGVTQTPRYLIKTRGQQVTLSCSPISGHRSVSWYQQTPGQGLQFLFEYFSETQRNKGNFPGRFSGRQFSNSRSEMNVSTLELGDSALYLCASSLGMQGSYNEQFFGPGTRLTVL.

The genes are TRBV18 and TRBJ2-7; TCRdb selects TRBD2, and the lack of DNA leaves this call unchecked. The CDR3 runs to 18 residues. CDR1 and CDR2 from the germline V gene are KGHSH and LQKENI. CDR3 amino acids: CASSPMTDPRRDAYEQYF.

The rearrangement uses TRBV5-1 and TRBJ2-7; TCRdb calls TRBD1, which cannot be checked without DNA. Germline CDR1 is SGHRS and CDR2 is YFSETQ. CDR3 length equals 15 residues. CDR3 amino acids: CASSPAGGLTYEQYF.

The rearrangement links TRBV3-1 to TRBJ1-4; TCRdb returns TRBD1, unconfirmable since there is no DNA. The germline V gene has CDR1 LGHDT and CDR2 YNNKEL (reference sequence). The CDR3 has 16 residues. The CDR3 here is CASSHPQGATNEKLFF.

The CDR3 sequence: CASSPHSTHINEQFF. The chain carries TRBV28 and TRBJ2-1. This CDR3 contains 15 residues. Germline V gives CDR1 MDHEN, CDR2 SYDVKM.

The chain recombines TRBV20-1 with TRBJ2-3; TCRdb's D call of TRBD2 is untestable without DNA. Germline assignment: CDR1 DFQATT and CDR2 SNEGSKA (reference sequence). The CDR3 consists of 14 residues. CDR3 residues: CSALKLAGPDTQYF.

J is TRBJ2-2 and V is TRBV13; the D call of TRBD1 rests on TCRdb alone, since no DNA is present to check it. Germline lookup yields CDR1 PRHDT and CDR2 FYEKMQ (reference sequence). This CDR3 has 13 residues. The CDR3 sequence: CASSSGTRAPLFF.

The CDR3: CASSFLAGTSTDTQYF. The genes are TRBV5-1 and TRBJ2-3; TCRdb picks TRBD2, but there is no DNA to check that call. This CDR3 contains 16 residues. CDR1 and CDR2 (germline): SGHRS, YFSETQ.

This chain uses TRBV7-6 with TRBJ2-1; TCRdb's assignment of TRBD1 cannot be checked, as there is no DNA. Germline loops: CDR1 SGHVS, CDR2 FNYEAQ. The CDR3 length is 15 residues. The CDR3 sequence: CASTLPTGLGNEQFF.

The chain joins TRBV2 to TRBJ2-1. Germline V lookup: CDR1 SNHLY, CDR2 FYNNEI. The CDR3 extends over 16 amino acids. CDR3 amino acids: CASSPKGESSNNEQFF.

The CDR3 region is CSATRRGSRGYTF. The rearrangement links TRBV20-1 to TRBJ1-2; TCRdb reports TRBD1, a call that lacks DNA to check it against. The CDR3 covers 13 residues. Germline V gene data show CDR1 as DFQATT and CDR2 as SNEGSKA (reference sequence).

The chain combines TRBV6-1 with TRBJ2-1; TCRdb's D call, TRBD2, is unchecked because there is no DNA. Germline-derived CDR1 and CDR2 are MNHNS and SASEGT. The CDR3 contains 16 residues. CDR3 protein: CASRTVGTSGRNEQFF.

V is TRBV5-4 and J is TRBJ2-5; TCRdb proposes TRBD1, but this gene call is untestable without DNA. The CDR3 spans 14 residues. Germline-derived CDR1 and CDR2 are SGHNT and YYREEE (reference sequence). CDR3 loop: CASSGGTGQETQYF. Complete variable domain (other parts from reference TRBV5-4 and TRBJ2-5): ETGVTQSPTHLIKTRGQQVTLRCSSQSGHNTVSWYQQALGQGPQFIFQYYREEENGRGNFPPRFSGLQFPNYSSELNVNALELDDSALYLCASSGGTGQETQYFGPGTRLLVL.

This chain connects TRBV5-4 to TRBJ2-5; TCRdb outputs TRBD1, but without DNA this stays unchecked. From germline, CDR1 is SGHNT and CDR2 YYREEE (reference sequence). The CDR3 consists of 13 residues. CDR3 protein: CASSLKGAETQYF.

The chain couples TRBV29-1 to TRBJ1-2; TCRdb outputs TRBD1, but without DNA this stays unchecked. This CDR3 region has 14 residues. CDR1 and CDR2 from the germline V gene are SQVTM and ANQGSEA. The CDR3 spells CSVEYRALAWGYTF.

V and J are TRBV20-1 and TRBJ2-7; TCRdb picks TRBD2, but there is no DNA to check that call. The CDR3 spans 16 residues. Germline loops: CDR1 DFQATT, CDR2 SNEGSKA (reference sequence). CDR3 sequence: CSAAAEGPKGSYEQYF.

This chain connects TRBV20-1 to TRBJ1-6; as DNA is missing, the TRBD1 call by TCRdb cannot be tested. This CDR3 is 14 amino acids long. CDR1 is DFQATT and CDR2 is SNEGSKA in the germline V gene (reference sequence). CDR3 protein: CSARNRELRSPLHF.

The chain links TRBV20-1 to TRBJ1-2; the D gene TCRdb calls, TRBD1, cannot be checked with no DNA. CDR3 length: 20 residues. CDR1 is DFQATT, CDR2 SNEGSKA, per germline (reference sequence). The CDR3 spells CSARDPGTGGRLSFDYGYTF.

This CDR3 is CATSRGYAGTTYEQYF. The chain joins TRBV15 to TRBJ2-7; there is no DNA to check the TCRdb D call of TRBD2. The length of the CDR3 is 16 residues. Germline CDR1 is LNHNV and CDR2 is YYDKDF (reference sequence). The whole variable domain, remainder taken from reference TRBV15 and TRBJ2-7, is DAMVIQNPRYQVTQFGKPVTLSCSQTLNHNVMYWYQQKSSQAPKLLFHYYDKDFNNEADTPDNFQSRRPNTSFCFLDIRSPGLGDTAMYLCATSRGYAGTTYEQYFGPGTRLTVT.

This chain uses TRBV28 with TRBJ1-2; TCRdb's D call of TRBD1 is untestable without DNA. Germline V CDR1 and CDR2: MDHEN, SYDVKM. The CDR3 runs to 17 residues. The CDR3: CASSRTGGPQTIYGYTF.

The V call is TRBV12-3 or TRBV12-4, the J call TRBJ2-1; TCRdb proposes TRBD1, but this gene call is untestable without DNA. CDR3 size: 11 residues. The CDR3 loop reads CASSFRVEQFF.

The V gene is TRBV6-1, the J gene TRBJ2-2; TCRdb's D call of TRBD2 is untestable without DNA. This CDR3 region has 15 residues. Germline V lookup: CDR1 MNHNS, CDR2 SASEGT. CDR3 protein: CASSSAWEVDGELFF.

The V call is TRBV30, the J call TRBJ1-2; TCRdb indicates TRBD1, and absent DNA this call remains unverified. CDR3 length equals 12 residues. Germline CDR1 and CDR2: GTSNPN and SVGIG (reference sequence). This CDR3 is CAWIRDSNGFTF.

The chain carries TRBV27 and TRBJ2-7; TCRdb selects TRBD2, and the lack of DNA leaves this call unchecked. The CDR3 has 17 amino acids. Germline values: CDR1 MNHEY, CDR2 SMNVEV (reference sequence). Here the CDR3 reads CASSLKSPGTSAYEQYF.

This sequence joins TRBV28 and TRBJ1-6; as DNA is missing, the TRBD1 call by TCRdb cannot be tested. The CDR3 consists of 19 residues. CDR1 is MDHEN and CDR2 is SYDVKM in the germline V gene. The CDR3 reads CASSPHLFRDRRINSPLHF.

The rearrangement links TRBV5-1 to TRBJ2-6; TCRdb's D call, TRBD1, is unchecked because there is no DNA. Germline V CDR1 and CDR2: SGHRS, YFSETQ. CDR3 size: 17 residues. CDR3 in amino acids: CASSLGGQRGGANVLTF.

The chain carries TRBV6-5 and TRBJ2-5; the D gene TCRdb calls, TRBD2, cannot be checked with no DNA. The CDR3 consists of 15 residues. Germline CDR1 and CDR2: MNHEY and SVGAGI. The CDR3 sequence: CASSFYPESRETQYF.